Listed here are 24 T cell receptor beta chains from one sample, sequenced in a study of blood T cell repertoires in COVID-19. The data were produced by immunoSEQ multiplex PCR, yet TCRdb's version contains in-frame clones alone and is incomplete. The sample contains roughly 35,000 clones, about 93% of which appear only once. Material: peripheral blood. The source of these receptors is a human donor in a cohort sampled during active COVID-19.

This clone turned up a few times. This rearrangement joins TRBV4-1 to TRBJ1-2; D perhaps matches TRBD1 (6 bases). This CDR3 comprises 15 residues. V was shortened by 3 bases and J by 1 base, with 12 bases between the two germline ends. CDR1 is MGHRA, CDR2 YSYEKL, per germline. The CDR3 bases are TGCGCCAGCAGCCACGGGACAAGGATTAACTATGGCTACACCTTC. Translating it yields CASSHGTRINYGYTF.

CDR3 DNA: TGCAGCGTTGAAGTGGGAGTAGCGGTGTCCTACAATGAGCAGTTCTTC. Amino acids: CSVEVGVAVSYNEQFF. This chain joins TRBV29-1 and TRBJ2-1, with a tentative D call TRBD2 (6 bases). The CDR3 is made up of 16 amino acids. Germline CDR1 reads SQVTM; CDR2 reads ANQGSEA. Trimming removed 1 base at V and 1 base at J, with 14 bases between.

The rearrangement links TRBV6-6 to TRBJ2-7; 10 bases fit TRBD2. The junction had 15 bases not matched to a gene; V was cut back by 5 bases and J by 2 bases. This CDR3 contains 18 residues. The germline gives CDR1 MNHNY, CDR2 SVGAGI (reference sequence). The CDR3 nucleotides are TGTGCCAGCAGTCCCCTCGGGAGCGGGAGGGCCGGTGCCTACGAGCAGTACTTC. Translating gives CASSPLGSGRAGAYEQYF.

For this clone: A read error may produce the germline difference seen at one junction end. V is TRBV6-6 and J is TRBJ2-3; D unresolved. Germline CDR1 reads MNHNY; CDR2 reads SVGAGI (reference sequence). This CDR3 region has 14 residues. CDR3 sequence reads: CASSYSSGTDTQYF. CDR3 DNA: TGTGCCAGCAGTTACTCATCAGGCACTGATACGCAGTATTTT.

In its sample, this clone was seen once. The CDR3 is CASSERSGLAGKETQYF. The CDR3 region has the DNA TGTGCCAGCAGTGAGAGGTCGGGACTAGCGGGAAAAGAGACCCAGTACTTC. The chain links TRBV25-1 to TRBJ2-5; TRBD2 matches at 13 bases. The CDR3 length is 17 residues. Germline V gene lookup returns CDR1 MGHDK and CDR2 SYGVNS. V was pared by 3 bases and J by 3 bases, with 7 bases of the junction left unmatched.

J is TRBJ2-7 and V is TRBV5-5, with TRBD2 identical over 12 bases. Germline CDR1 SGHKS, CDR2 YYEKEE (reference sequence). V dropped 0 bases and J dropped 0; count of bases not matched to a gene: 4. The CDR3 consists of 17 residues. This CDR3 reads CASSLARLAGDSYEQYF. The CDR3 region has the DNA TGTGCCAGCAGCTTGGCCCGACTAGCGGGGGACTCCTACGAGCAGTACTTC.

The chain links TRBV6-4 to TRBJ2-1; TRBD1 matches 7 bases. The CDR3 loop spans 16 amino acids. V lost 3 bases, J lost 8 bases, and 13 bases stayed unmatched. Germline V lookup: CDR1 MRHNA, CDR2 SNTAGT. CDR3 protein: CASSDGPGGNLDEQFF. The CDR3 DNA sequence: TGTGCCAGCAGTGATGGGCCAGGGGGAAACTTGGATGAGCAGTTCTTC.

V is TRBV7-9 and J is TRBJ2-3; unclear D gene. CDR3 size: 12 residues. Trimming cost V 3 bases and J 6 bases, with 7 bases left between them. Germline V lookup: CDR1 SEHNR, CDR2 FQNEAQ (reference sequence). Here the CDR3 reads CASSFERDTQYF. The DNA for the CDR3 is TGTGCCAGCAGCTTCGAACGGGATACGCAGTATTTT.

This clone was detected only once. This chain's CDR3 is CASSLPGTGELFF. CDR3 bases: TGTGCCAGCAGCTTACCCGGCACCGGGGAGCTGTTTTTT. The chain recombines TRBV7-9 with TRBJ2-2; no firm D call. The length of the CDR3 is 13 residues. V gave up 2 bases and J gave up 4 bases, with 5 bases separating them. Germline CDR1 reads SEHNR; CDR2 reads FQNEAQ (reference sequence).

In DNA, the CDR3 is TGTGCCAGCTCGAATGGCCGTTACGAGCAGTACTTC. This translates into CASSNGRYEQYF. V is TRBV7-9 and J is TRBJ2-7; D uncertain. V lost 8 bases and J 4 bases, leaving 12 bases between the germline ends. Germline loops: CDR1 SEHNR, CDR2 FQNEAQ (reference sequence). The CDR3 contains 12 residues.

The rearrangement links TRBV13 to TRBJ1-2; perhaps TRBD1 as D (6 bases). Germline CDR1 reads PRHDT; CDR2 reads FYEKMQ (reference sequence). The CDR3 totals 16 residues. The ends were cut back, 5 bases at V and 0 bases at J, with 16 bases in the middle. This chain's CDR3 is CASSRRIRTANYGYTF. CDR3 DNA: TGTGCCAGCAGCCGACGGATAAGGACAGCTAACTATGGCTACACCTTC.

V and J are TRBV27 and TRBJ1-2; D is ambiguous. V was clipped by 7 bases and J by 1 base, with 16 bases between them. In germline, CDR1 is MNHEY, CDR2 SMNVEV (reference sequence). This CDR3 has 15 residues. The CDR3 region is CASTPRASFNYGYTF. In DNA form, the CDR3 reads TGTGCCAGCACCCCTCGAGCCTCATTTAACTATGGCTACACCTTC.

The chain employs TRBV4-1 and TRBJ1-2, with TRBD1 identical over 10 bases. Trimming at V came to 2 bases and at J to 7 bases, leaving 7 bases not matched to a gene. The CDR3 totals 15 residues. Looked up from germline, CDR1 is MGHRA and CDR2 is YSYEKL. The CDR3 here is CASSQPGQGKGGYTF. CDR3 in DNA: TGCGCCAGCAGCCAACCGGGACAGGGGAAAGGTGGCTACACCTTC.

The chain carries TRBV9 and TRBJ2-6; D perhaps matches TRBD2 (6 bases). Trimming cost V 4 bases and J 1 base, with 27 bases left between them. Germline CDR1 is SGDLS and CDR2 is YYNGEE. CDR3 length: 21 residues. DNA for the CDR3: TGTGCCAGCAGCACCCTGATTCGTTCGGAGGGTAGTAAGTCTGGGGCCAACGTCCTGACTTTC. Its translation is CASSTLIRSEGSKSGANVLTF.

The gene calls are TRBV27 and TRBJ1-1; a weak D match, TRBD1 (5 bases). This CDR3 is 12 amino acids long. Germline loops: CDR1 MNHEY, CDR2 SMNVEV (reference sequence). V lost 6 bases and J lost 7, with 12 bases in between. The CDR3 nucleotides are TGTGCCAGCAGCCGACAGTCAGATGAAGCTTTCTTT. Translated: CASSRQSDEAFF.

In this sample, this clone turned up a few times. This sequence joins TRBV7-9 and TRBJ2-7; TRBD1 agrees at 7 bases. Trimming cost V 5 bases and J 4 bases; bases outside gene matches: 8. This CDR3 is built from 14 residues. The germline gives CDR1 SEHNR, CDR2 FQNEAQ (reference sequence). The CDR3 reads CASSPANRGYEQYF. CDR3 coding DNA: TGTGCCAGCAGCCCCGCAAACAGGGGTTACGAGCAGTACTTC.

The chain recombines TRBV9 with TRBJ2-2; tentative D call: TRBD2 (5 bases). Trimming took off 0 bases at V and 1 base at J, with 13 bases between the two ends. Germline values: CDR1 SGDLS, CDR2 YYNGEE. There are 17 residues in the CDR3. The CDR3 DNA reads TGTGCCAGCAGCGTAGGGGAAGGCGGGCGGAACACCGGGGAGCTGTTTTTT. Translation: CASSVGEGGRNTGELFF.

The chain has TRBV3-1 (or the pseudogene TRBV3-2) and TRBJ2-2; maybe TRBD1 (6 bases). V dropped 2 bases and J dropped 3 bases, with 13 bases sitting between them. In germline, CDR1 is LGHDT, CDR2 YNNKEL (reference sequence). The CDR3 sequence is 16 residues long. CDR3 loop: CASSQSGAQDTGELFF. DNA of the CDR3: TGTGCCAGCAGCCAATCAGGGGCGCAGGACACCGGGGAGCTGTTTTTT.

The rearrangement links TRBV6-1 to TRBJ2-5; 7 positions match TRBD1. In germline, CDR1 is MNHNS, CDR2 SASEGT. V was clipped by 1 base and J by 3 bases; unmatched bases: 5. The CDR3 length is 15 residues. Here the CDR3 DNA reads TGTGCCAGCAGTGAAGAGGGGGCAGGGAAAGAGACCCAGTACTTC. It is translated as CASSEEGAGKETQYF.

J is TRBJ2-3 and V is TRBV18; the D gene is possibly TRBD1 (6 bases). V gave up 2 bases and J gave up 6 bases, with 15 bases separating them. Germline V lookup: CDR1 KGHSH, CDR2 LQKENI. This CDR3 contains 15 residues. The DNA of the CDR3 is TGTGCCAGCTCACCATCCGGGACAACGGGGGATACGCAGTATTTT. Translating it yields CASSPSGTTGDTQYF.

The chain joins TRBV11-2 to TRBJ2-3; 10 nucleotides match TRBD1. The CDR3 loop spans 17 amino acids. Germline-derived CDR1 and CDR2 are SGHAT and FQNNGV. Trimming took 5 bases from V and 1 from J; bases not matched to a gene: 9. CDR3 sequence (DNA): TGTGCCAGCAGCCTTAGGGACAGGGGAGAAGGCACAGATACGCAGTATTTT. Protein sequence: CASSLRDRGEGTDTQYF.

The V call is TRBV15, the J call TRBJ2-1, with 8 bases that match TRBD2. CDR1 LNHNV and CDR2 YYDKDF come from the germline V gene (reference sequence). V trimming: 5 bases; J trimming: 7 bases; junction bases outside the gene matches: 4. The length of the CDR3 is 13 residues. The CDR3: CATSRVAGNEQFF. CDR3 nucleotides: TGTGCCACCAGCCGAGTAGCGGGGAATGAGCAGTTCTTC.

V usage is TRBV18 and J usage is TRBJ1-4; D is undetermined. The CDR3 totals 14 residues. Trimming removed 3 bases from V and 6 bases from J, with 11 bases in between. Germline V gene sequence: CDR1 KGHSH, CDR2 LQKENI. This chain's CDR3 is CASSPPGFYEKLFF. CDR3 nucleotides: TGTGCCAGCTCACCGCCGGGATTTTATGAAAAACTGTTTTTT.

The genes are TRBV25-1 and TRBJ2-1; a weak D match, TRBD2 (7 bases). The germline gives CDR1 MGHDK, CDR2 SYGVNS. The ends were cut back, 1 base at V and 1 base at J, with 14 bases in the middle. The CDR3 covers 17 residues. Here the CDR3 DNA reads TGTGCCAGCAGTGAATCGCCGGGGGGCCAATCCTACAATGAGCAGTTCTTC. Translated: CASSESPGGQSYNEQFF.